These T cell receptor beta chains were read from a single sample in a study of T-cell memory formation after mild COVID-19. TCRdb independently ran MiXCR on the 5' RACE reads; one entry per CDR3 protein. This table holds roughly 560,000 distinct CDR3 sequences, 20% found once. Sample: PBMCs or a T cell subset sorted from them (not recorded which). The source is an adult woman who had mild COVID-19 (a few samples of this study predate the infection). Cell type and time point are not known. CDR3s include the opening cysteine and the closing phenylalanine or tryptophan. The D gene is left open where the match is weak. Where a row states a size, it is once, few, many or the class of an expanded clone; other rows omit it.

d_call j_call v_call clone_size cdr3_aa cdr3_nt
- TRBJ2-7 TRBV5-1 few CASSWAEGDYEQYF TGCGCCAGCAGCTGGGCCGAGGGGGACTACGAGCAGTACTTC
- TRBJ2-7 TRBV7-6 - CASSVGSRREQYF TGTGCCAGCAGCGTTGGGTCCCGTCGGGAGCAGTACTTC
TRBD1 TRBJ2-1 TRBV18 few CASSGTGPPDEQFF TGTGCCAGCTCCGGGACAGGGCCCCCAGATGAGCAGTTCTTC
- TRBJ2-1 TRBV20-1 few CSAREFSSGPYNEQFF TGCAGTGCTAGAGAATTTTCCAGCGGACCCTACAATGAGCAGTTCTTC
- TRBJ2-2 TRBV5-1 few CASSLVTDTGELFF TGCGCCAGCAGCTTGGTCACAGACACCGGGGAGCTGTTTTTT
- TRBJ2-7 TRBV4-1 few CASSQDPSVISYEQYF TGCGCCAGCAGCCAAGATCCCTCAGTTATTTCCTACGAGCAGTACTTC
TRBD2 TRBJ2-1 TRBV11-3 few CASSLELAYNEQFF TGTGCCAGCAGCTTAGAACTAGCGTACAATGAGCAGTTCTTC
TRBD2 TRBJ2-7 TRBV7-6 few CASSLNREGYNEQYF TGTGCCAGCAGCTTAAACCGGGAGGGGTACAACGAGCAGTACTTC
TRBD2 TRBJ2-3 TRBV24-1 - CATSDPGLAGDTDTQYF TGTGCCACCAGTGACCCAGGACTAGCGGGAGACACAGATACGCAGTATTTT
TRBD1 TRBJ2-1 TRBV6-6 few CASSSGTGYLEGGNEQFF TGTGCCAGCAGTTCCGGGACAGGGTATTTGGAAGGGGGCAATGAGCAGTTCTTC
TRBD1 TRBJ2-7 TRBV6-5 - CASSLLDPGQGAYEQYF TGTGCCAGCAGCCTTTTGGATCCGGGACAGGGGGCCTACGAGCAGTACTTC
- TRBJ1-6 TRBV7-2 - CASSLIRLNSPLHF TGTGCCAGCAGCTTGATCAGGCTTAATTCACCCCTCCACTTT
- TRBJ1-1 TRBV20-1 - CSASMTQIFF TGCAGTGCTTCGATGACCCAAATCTTCTTT
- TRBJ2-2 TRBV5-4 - CASSRGTPRGGELFF TGTGCCAGCAGCCGCGGGACTCCCAGGGGCGGGGAGCTGTTTTTT
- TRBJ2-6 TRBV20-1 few CSASDRHSGANVLTF TGCAGTGCCTCGGACAGACACTCTGGGGCCAACGTCCTGACTTTC
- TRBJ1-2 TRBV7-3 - CASSWGPDYGYTF TGTGCCAGCAGCTGGGGACCGGACTATGGCTACACCTTC
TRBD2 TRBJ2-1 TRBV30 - CAGVGSSGSNEQFF TGTGCTGGGGTGGGGTCTAGCGGGAGTAATGAGCAGTTCTTC
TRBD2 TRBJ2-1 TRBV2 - CASSVAGARASGEQFF TGTGCCAGCAGCGTAGCGGGAGCTCGGGCCAGCGGTGAGCAGTTCTTC
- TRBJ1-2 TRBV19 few CASRTVPNYGYTF TGTGCCAGTAGAACGGTACCTAACTATGGCTACACCTTC
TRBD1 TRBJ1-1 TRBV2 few CASRNNRQGVAEAFF TGTGCCAGCAGAAACAATAGACAGGGGGTTGCTGAAGCTTTCTTT
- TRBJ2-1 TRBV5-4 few CASSLGTRGYNEQFF TGTGCCAGCAGCTTGGGTACAAGGGGTTACAATGAGCAGTTCTTC
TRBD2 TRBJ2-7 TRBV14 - CASSQVFGGGQQYF TGTGCCAGCAGCCAAGTATTTGGGGGAGGGCAGCAGTACTTC
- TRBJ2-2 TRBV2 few CASTLDKLTGELFF TGTGCCAGCACCCTGGACAAACTCACCGGGGAGCTGTTTTTT
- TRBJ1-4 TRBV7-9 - CASSREGTTNEKLFF TGTGCCAGCAGCCGGGAGGGGACAACTAATGAAAAACTGTTTTTT
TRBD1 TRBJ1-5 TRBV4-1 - CASSHWDRSNQPQHF TGCGCCAGCAGCCATTGGGACAGGAGCAATCAGCCCCAGCATTTT
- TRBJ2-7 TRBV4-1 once CASSQVRAGPYEQYF TGCGCCAGCAGCCAAGTAAGGGCAGGCCCCTACGAGCAGTACTTC
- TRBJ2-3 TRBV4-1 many CASSQPSNAGTDTQYF TGCGCCAGCAGCCAACCGAGTAACGCCGGCACAGATACGCAGTATTTT
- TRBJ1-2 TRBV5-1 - CASSLAGTTDGYTF TGCGCCAGCAGCTTGGCCGGGACAACAGATGGCTACACCTTC
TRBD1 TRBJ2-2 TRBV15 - CATSRVYLQGTGDGTGELFF TGTGCCACCAGCAGAGTTTATCTTCAGGGGACAGGGGATGGGACCGGGGAGCTGTTTTTT
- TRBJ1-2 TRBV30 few CAWSLWDSRTYGYTF TGTGCCTGGAGTCTCTGGGACTCCCGGACCTATGGCTACACCTTC
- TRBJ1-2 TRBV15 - CATSSEQGNTPYGYTF TGTGCCACCAGCAGCGAACAGGGTAATACCCCCTATGGCTACACCTTC
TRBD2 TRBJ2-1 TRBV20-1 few CSGGASGYNEQFF TGCAGTGGCGGGGCTAGCGGATACAATGAGCAGTTCTTC
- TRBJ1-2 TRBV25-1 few CASSEFRDYGYTF TGTGCCAGCAGTGAATTCCGGGACTATGGCTACACCTTC
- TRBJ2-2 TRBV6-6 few CASSYPDYEGTGELFF TGTGCCAGCAGTTACCCCGACTATGAGGGCACCGGGGAGCTGTTTTTT
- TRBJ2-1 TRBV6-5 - CATGSRTVYNEQFF TGTGCCACCGGATCAAGGACGGTGTACAATGAGCAGTTCTTC
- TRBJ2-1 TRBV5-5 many CASSLRGGGEQFF TGTGCCAGCAGCTTGAGGGGGGGTGGTGAGCAGTTCTTC